The 27 T cell receptor beta chains reported below all come from one sample, sequenced in a study of shared clonotypes between healthy human individuals. Some clones are missing from TCRdb's copy, which holds only in-frame ones; the method was immunoSEQ multiplex PCR. The repertoire consists of 2 million to 2.5 million clones, with 85% to 95% occurring once and the leading ten covering approximately 0.39%. Sequenced sample: naive CD4+ T cells from PBMCs. Subset meaning: CD45RA+ positively selected. The source of these receptors is a young man in good health. Some clones in this sample may be carry-over from other donors' samples.

The rearrangement joins TRBV28 to TRBJ2-1; no clear D. Germline CDR1 is MDHEN and CDR2 is SYDVKM. V was cut by 2 bases and J by 10 bases, with 12 bases left in between. This CDR3 has 13 residues. The CDR3 sequence: CASSLLSAREQFF. Written as DNA, the CDR3 is TGTGCCAGCAGTTTACTCTCCGCCAGGGAGCAGTTCTTC.

The J gene is TRBJ1-3, the V gene TRBV6-1; D remains unclear. In germline, CDR1 is MNHNS, CDR2 SASEGT. Trimming took off 5 bases at V and 2 bases at J, with 13 bases between the two ends. The CDR3 is 15 amino acids. This chain's CDR3 is CASSLRDFTGNTIYF. CDR3 sequence (DNA): TGTGCCAGCAGTCTCCGGGATTTTACTGGAAACACCATATATTTT.

The chain has TRBV9 and TRBJ2-3; 9 nucleotides align to TRBD2. CDR1 is SGDLS and CDR2 is YYNGEE in the germline V gene. CDR3 length: 16 amino acids. With V trimmed by 6 bases and J by 3 bases, 11 bases remained unmatched. CDR3 DNA sequence: TGTGCCAGCACCCAGAGGGGCGGGAGGGTTACAGATACGCAGTATTTT. Translating gives CASTQRGGRVTDTQYF.

This clone was seen a single time. V gene TRBV28 combines with J gene TRBJ1-2; D may be TRBD1 (6 bases). Germline V gives CDR1 MDHEN, CDR2 SYDVKM. Trimming took off 5 bases at V and 7 bases at J, with 11 bases between the two ends. The CDR3 contains 12 residues. CDR3 DNA: TGTGCCAGCAGTGGCTCAGGGGCTGGCTACACCTTC. This encodes CASSGSGAGYTF.

V and J are TRBV11-2 and TRBJ2-7; D might be TRBD1 (5 bases). CDR1 is SGHAT and CDR2 is FQNNGV in the germline V gene. The V and J ends lost 5 bases and 3 bases respectively, with 20 bases between them. The CDR3 is 16 amino acids. As DNA, the CDR3 is TGTGCCAGCAGCACCGCCCCTGGTAGGGGTGTCTACGAGCAGTACTTC. Translation gives CASSTAPGRGVYEQYF.

The chain links TRBV15 to TRBJ2-7; D gene uncertain. The CDR3 loop spans 15 amino acids. V was cut by 1 base and J by 3 bases, with 13 bases left in between. Germline CDR1 is LNHNV and CDR2 is YYDKDF (reference sequence). CDR3 in amino acids: CATSRGSKGNYEQYF. CDR3 bases: TGTGCCACCAGCAGAGGGTCGAAGGGAAACTACGAGCAGTACTTC.

The V and J genes are TRBV5-1 and TRBJ2-3; D is perhaps TRBD1 (6 bases). Trimming pared 0 bases from V and 8 bases from J, leaving 13 bases between. The length of the CDR3 is 14 residues. The germline CDR1 and CDR2 sequences are SGHRS and YFSETQ. The chain's CDR3 is CASSLEGGWGTQYF. In DNA form, the CDR3 reads TGCGCCAGCAGCTTGGAAGGGGGATGGGGTACGCAGTATTTT.

The chain combines TRBV6-1 with TRBJ1-1; 7 bases are shared with TRBD1. CDR1 MNHNS and CDR2 SASEGT come from the germline V gene. V was pared by 2 bases and J by 1 base, with 4 bases of the junction left unmatched. This CDR3 comprises 15 residues. The chain's CDR3 is CASSEFYRGNTEAFF. CDR3 coding DNA: TGTGCCAGCAGTGAATTTTACAGGGGGAACACTGAAGCTTTCTTT.

The chain joins TRBV6-6 to TRBJ2-7; D is unclear. The V gene's germline CDR1 is MNHNY and CDR2 SVGAGI (reference sequence). V gave up 6 bases and J gave up 3 bases, with 18 bases separating them. This CDR3 is built from 15 residues. The CDR3 sequence is CASRPTFLGVYEQYF. For the CDR3, the DNA is TGTGCCAGCAGACCAACTTTCCTTGGAGTCTACGAGCAGTACTTC.

This sequence joins TRBV6-1 and TRBJ1-1, with D perhaps TRBD1 (6 bases). V was clipped by 4 bases and J by 4 bases, with 16 bases between them. CDR3 length equals 15 residues. CDR1 is MNHNS and CDR2 is SASEGT in the germline V gene. The CDR3 here is CASSGTPTGFTEAFF. Written as DNA, the CDR3 is TGTGCCAGCAGTGGAACCCCCACAGGGTTCACTGAAGCTTTCTTT.

V and J are TRBV5-1 and TRBJ2-5; either TRBD1 or TRBD2 may fit D (6 bases each). This CDR3 region has 13 residues. V lost 2 bases and J 5 bases, leaving 10 bases between the germline ends. Germline V CDR1 and CDR2: SGHRS, YFSETQ. In DNA, the CDR3 is TGCGCCAGCAGCTTTAGGGGGGTGGAGACCCAGTACTTC. This gives the protein CASSFRGVETQYF.

Turning to this clone: Other DNA sequences of this sample code for an identical CDR3. The chain joins TRBV11-2 to TRBJ2-2; 10 nucleotides match TRBD2. This CDR3 comprises 15 residues. Trimming removed 1 base from V and 4 bases from J; junction bases left unmatched: 0. The V gene's germline CDR1 is SGHAT and CDR2 FQNNGV. CDR3: CASSLGLAGTGELFF. Here the CDR3 DNA reads TGTGCCAGCAGCTTAGGACTAGCGGGCACCGGGGAGCTGTTTTTT.

This clone has just a few counts. The gene calls are TRBV30 and TRBJ1-2; tentatively, D is TRBD1 (6 bases). The germline gives CDR1 GTSNPN, CDR2 SVGIG (reference sequence). CDR3 size: 12 residues. The germline V and J ends were trimmed by 8 bases and 4 bases, with 14 bases remaining between them. The CDR3 DNA reads TGTGCCAGACAGGAGATTGGCTATGGCTACACCTTC. It encodes CARQEIGYGYTF. Together with reference TRBV30 and TRBJ1-2, the CDR3 gives the full variable domain: SQTIHQWPATLVQPVGSPLSLECTVEGTSNPNLYWYRQAAGRGLQLLFYSVGIGQISSEVPQNLSASRPQDRQFILSSKKLLLSDSGFYLCARQEIGYGYTFGSGTRLTVV.

V gene TRBV5-1 combines with J gene TRBJ2-5; 14 positions match TRBD2. CDR1 and CDR2 (germline): SGHRS, YFSETQ. This CDR3 has 16 residues. V trimming: 4 bases; J trimming: 4 bases; junction bases outside the gene matches: 6. This CDR3 is CASSNGLAGGLETQYF. The CDR3 DNA follows: TGCGCCAGCAGCAACGGACTAGCGGGAGGTTTAGAGACCCAGTACTTC.

The genes are TRBV30 and TRBJ2-7; 8 bases match TRBD1. Germline lookup yields CDR1 GTSNPN and CDR2 SVGIG (reference sequence). The length of the CDR3 is 13 residues. The V segment lost 3 bases and the J segment 8 bases; nucleotides outside the gene matches: 9. The CDR3 DNA is TGTGCCTGGAGCGAGAAAGACAGGGGAAAGCAGTACTTC. Its protein product is CAWSEKDRGKQYF.

The rearrangement joins TRBV6-6 to TRBJ2-5; no clear D gene. Trimming left V 5 bases short and J 5 bases short, with 12 bases between. The CDR3 has 13 amino acids. Germline CDR1 reads MNHNY; CDR2 reads SVGAGI (reference sequence). CDR3 bases: TGTGCCAGCAGTAAGACTGTCCAGGAGACCCAGTACTTC. As protein: CASSKTVQETQYF.

The V gene is TRBV6-5, the J gene TRBJ1-1; D not resolved. Germline V gene data show CDR1 as MNHEY and CDR2 as SVGAGI. The V end lost 2 bases, the J end lost 4 bases, and 8 bases lay between the germline ends. There are 13 residues in the CDR3. The CDR3 DNA sequence: TGTGCCAGCAGTTACGCCAGACCCACTGAAGCTTTCTTT. Residues: CASSYARPTEAFF.

The chain employs TRBV19 and TRBJ2-7, with TRBD2 matching 14 bases. The CDR3 totals 16 residues. The V segment lost 5 bases and the J segment 3 bases; nucleotides outside the gene matches: 6. CDR1 LNHDA and CDR2 SQIVND come from the germline V gene (reference sequence). This chain's CDR3 is CASSSGLAGGLYEQYF. For the CDR3, the DNA is TGTGCCAGTAGTTCCGGACTAGCGGGAGGTCTCTACGAGCAGTACTTC.

The V call is TRBV29-1, the J call TRBJ2-5; no reliable D call. The germline V and J ends were trimmed by 6 bases and 1 base, with 9 bases remaining between them. Germline V CDR1 and CDR2: SQVTM, ANQGSEA. The CDR3 spans 12 residues. As DNA, the CDR3 is TGCAGCGTGAGTTTCGGCCAAGAGACCCAGTACTTC. Translating gives CSVSFGQETQYF.

The chain links TRBV12-5 to TRBJ2-1; 9 positions agree with TRBD1. This CDR3 contains 18 residues. Germline trimming cut 1 base from V and 5 bases from J; bases unmatched to any gene: 12. The germline V gene encodes CDR1 LGHNT and CDR2 FRNRAP. CDR3 in amino acids: CASGLGPIGQGKDNEQFF. In nucleotides, the CDR3 is TGTGCTAGTGGTTTGGGGCCCATCGGACAGGGGAAGGACAATGAGCAGTTCTTC.

The rearrangement joins TRBV10-2 to TRBJ2-1; 7 bases are shared with TRBD2. V lost 6 bases, J lost 0 bases, and 14 bases stayed unmatched. Germline assignment: CDR1 WSHSY and CDR2 SAAADI. The CDR3 covers 18 residues. This CDR3 reads CASRDGYRRTSSYNEQFF. The CDR3 DNA reads TGCGCCAGCAGGGACGGATATCGACGGACTAGCTCCTACAATGAGCAGTTCTTC.

A word on this clone: One junction end disagrees with the germline gene, perhaps due to a read error. This chain uses TRBV7-9 with TRBJ1-5; unclear D gene. The CDR3 runs 18 residues. Germline V gene data show CDR1 as SEHNR and CDR2 as FQNEAQ (reference sequence). For the CDR3, the DNA is TGTGCCGGCAGCCTGACTGCCGGGTCTACGACGGGCAATCAGCCCCAGCATTTT. Encoded protein: CAGSLTAGSTTGNQPQHF.

The gene calls are TRBV6-5 and TRBJ1-5; TRBD1 agrees at 8 bases. Trimming took 5 bases from V and 7 from J; bases not matched to a gene: 10. From germline, CDR1 is MNHEY and CDR2 SVGAGI. This CDR3 region has 15 residues. The CDR3 DNA reads TGTGCCAGCAGTCCCTCCCCCAGGGGGCGGCAGCCCCAGCATTTT. Its protein is CASSPSPRGRQPQHF.

Comment on this clone: Other DNA sequences in this specimen translate into the identical CDR3. J is TRBJ2-7 and V is TRBV28; 11 bases line up with TRBD1. The CDR3 sequence is 14 residues long. CDR1 and CDR2 from the germline V gene are MDHEN and SYDVKM. The ends lost 4 bases at V and 3 bases at J; junction bases unmatched: 2. The CDR3 DNA sequence: TGTGCCAGCAGTTGGGGGACAGGGGGCTACGAGCAGTACTTC. Amino acids: CASSWGTGGYEQYF.

V usage is TRBV19 and J usage is TRBJ2-7; 8 bases are shared with TRBD2. The V segment lost 3 bases and the J segment 4 bases; nucleotides outside the gene matches: 8. Germline loops: CDR1 LNHDA, CDR2 SQIVND (reference sequence). CDR3 size: 15 residues. The CDR3 reads CASSIPSGSVYEQYF. As DNA, the CDR3 is TGTGCCAGTAGTATCCCCAGCGGGAGCGTATACGAGCAGTACTTC.

The rearrangement uses TRBV10-1 and TRBJ2-7, with TRBD1 matching 8 bases. CDR1 and CDR2 from the germline V gene are WNHNN and SYGVQD (reference sequence). The length of the CDR3 is 14 residues. Germline trimming cut 3 bases from V and 7 bases from J; bases unmatched to any gene: 8. The CDR3 coding sequence is TGCGCCAGCAGTGATCAGGGGGCTGTGGCGGAGCAGTACTTC. This gives the protein CASSDQGAVAEQYF.

This clone turned up a few times. This sequence joins TRBV7-9 and TRBJ1-1; D gene ambiguous. This CDR3 contains 14 residues. V dropped 5 bases and J dropped 1 base, with 11 bases sitting between them. Germline V CDR1 and CDR2: SEHNR, FQNEAQ (reference sequence). The CDR3 sequence is CASSPRLSNTEAFF. In nucleotides, the CDR3 is TGTGCCAGCAGCCCCCGGCTATCGAACACTGAAGCTTTCTTT.